This entry lists 32 T cell receptor beta chains sequenced from one sample in a study of T-cell memory formation after mild COVID-19. TCRdb re-called the 5' RACE reads through MiXCR, storing one row per CDR3 protein. Found here are about 110,000 distinct CDR3 sequences, about 15% of them singletons; the top ten hold 39%. The sequenced material came from PBMCs or a T cell subset sorted from them (not recorded which). The source of these receptors is a man aged 18 to 29 who had mild COVID-19 (a few samples of this study predate the infection). Cell type and time point are not known.

The chain links TRBV29-1 to TRBJ1-1; weak D call: TRBD1 (5 bases). The CDR3 runs 15 residues. V lost 6 bases and J 0 bases, leaving 17 bases between the germline ends. Per germline, CDR1 SQVTM and CDR2 ANQGSEA. CDR3 sequence reads: CSVAPRTGLNTEAFF. The DNA of the CDR3 is TGCAGCGTCGCCCCGAGGACGGGACTGAACACTGAAGCTTTCTTT.

This clonotype was detected many times. The chain uses TRBV15 and TRBJ2-3; the match to TRBD2 covers 7 bases. Trimming took 0 bases from V and 1 from J; bases not matched to a gene: 13. Germline V gene data show CDR1 as LNHNV and CDR2 as YYDKDF (reference sequence). CDR3 length: 19 amino acids. CDR3 sequence reads: CATSREFGLQAGRTDTQYF. DNA of the CDR3: TGTGCCACCAGCAGAGAGTTCGGGTTACAAGCGGGACGCACAGATACGCAGTATTTT. Looking up the rest from reference TRBV15 and TRBJ2-3 gives the full variable domain: DAMVIQNPRYQVTQFGKPVTLSCSQTLNHNVMYWYQQKSSQAPKLLFHYYDKDFNNEADTPDNFQSRRPNTSFCFLDIRSPGLGDTAMYLCATSREFGLQAGRTDTQYFGPGTRLTVL.

In its sample, this clonotype was seen a few times. The chain couples TRBV5-1 to TRBJ2-7; D call uncertain. Germline CDR1 is SGHRS and CDR2 is YFSETQ. With 8 bases removed from V and 1 base from J, the gap between germline ends came to 10 bases. There are 12 residues in the CDR3. CDR3 protein: CASGFGSYEQYF. The DNA of the CDR3 is TGCGCCAGTGGATTTGGGTCCTACGAGCAGTACTTC.

The V and J genes are TRBV5-4 and TRBJ1-1; no clear D gene. V was pared by 4 bases and J by 6 bases, with 13 bases between. The CDR3 consists of 13 residues. Germline CDR1 is SGHNT and CDR2 is YYREEE (reference sequence). The CDR3: CASSPGLAAEAFF. As DNA, the CDR3 is TGTGCCAGCAGCCCGGGCCTGGCCGCTGAAGCTTTCTTT.

This clonotype was seen a handful of times. The chain couples TRBV7-6 to TRBJ2-7, with D possibly being TRBD2 (5 bases). CDR1 is SGHVS and CDR2 is FNYEAQ in the germline V gene. Trimming took 1 base from V and 4 from J, leaving 20 bases between them. The CDR3 sequence is 17 residues long. CDR3 residues: CASSLGSGRTLKYEQYF. DNA for the CDR3: TGTGCCAGCAGCTTAGGGTCCGGCAGGACTCTTAAGTACGAGCAGTACTTC.

This clonotype was recorded a few times. The chain employs TRBV6-5 and TRBJ2-1; tentatively, D is TRBD2 (6 bases). The CDR3 has 14 residues. V dropped 7 bases and J dropped 8 bases, with 18 bases sitting between them. Germline values: CDR1 MNHEY, CDR2 SVGAGI. The CDR3 nucleotides read TGTGCCAGCAAAGAGCGGGCACCCAGGGATGAGCAGTTCTTC. This codes for CASKERAPRDEQFF.

A few counts support this clonotype. The chain has TRBV11-2 and TRBJ1-3, with 7 bases matching TRBD1. In germline, CDR1 is SGHAT, CDR2 FQNNGV. The CDR3 consists of 19 residues. V lost 3 bases to trimming and J lost 4 bases; unmatched junction nucleotides: 18. CDR3 bases: TGTGCCAGCAGCTTTGCTTTCAACAGGGGACCCGCTTCGGGAAACACCATATATTTT. This codes for CASSFAFNRGPASGNTIYF.

This clonotype was counted once. V gene TRBV3-1 combines with J gene TRBJ1-1; D is ambiguous. The CDR3 is 13 amino acids. Germline V gene lookup returns CDR1 LGHDT and CDR2 YNNKEL (reference sequence). The V gene lost 3 bases and the J gene lost 1 base, with 6 bases spanning the gap. The CDR3 DNA reads as TGTGCCAGCAGCCATCGGGAGAACACTGAAGCTTTCTTT. Residues: CASSHRENTEAFF.

This clonotype was counted a few times. The chain employs TRBV11-2 and TRBJ2-1; no reliable D call. CDR3 length: 14 amino acids. The ends were cut back, 6 bases at V and 2 bases at J, with 11 bases in the middle. The germline gives CDR1 SGHAT, CDR2 FQNNGV. The CDR3 nucleotides are TGTGCCAGCAGGAGAGTCGACGCCTACAATGAGCAGTTCTTC. Protein product: CASRRVDAYNEQFF.

The rearrangement joins TRBV11-3 to TRBJ1-3; TRBD1 might be the D (5 bases). The CDR3 extends over 13 amino acids. CDR1 and CDR2 (germline): SGHNT, YENEEA. Trimming cost V 1 base and J 11 bases, with 12 bases left between them. The DNA for the CDR3 is TGTGCCAGCAGCTTAGGGGACGGAGGAGCCATATATTTT. Translation: CASSLGDGGAIYF.

The J gene is TRBJ2-1, the V gene TRBV2, with a weak D call TRBD1 (6 bases). This CDR3 has 14 amino acids. Germline CDR1 SNHLY, CDR2 FYNNEI. Trimming took 5 bases from V and 7 from J, leaving 15 bases between them. CDR3 residues: CASSPWGRGNEQFF. The CDR3 DNA reads TGTGCCAGCAGTCCTTGGGGCAGGGGAAATGAGCAGTTCTTC.

The rearrangement links TRBV19 to TRBJ2-2; D is possibly TRBD2 (7 bases). Trimming left V 11 bases short and J 6 bases short, with 16 bases between. The germline V gene has CDR1 LNHDA and CDR2 SQIVND (reference sequence). This CDR3 has 13 residues. The CDR3 nucleotides read TGTGCCGGATCGGGGGGCTTATCCGGGGAGCTGTTTTTT. Translating it yields CAGSGGLSGELFF.

This clonotype appeared a few times. The chain combines TRBV4-3 with TRBJ2-2; D gene uncertain. Trimming stripped 1 base from V and 6 bases from J, with 6 bases between. Germline-derived CDR1 and CDR2 are LGHNA and YSLEER. The CDR3 extends over 13 amino acids. In DNA form, the CDR3 reads TGCGCCAGCAGCCAAGGGGATTCCGGGGAGCTGTTTTTT. This sequence encodes CASSQGDSGELFF.

The chain joins TRBV19 to TRBJ2-3; no reliable D call. V was cut by 9 bases and J by 3 bases, with 16 bases left in between. CDR1 is LNHDA and CDR2 is SQIVND in the germline V gene (reference sequence). The CDR3 is 14 residues long. CDR3 sequence reads: CASSLGRVTDTQYF. The DNA for the CDR3 is TGTGCCAGCAGCCTCGGGCGCGTGACAGATACGCAGTATTTT.

The V gene is TRBV28, the J gene TRBJ1-1; D ambiguous. The CDR3 loop spans 13 amino acids. The V and J ends lost 3 bases and 7 bases respectively, with 12 bases between them. CDR1 is MDHEN, CDR2 SYDVKM, per germline. CDR3: CASSFSVFSEAFF. In DNA form, the CDR3 reads TGTGCCAGCAGTTTTTCGGTATTCAGTGAAGCTTTCTTT. The full variable domain, in which reference TRBV28 and TRBJ1-1 provide the parts outside the CDR3, is DVKVTQSSRYLVKRTGEKVFLECVQDMDHENMFWYRQDPGLGLRLIYFSYDVKMKEKGDIPEGYSVSREKKERFSLILESASTNQTSMYLCASSFSVFSEAFFGQGTRLTVV.

A few counts support this clonotype. The chain joins TRBV10-3 to TRBJ2-3; maybe TRBD1 (6 bases). The germline V gene encodes CDR1 ENHRY and CDR2 SYGVKD. V was shortened by 7 bases and J by 2 bases, with 13 bases between the two germline ends. This CDR3 region has 14 residues. CDR3 loop: CAITGQGYTDTQYF. In DNA form, the CDR3 reads TGTGCCATCACGGGGCAGGGGTACACAGATACGCAGTATTTT.

This chain uses TRBV6-2 or TRBV6-3 with TRBJ2-2; tentatively, D is TRBD2 (5 bases). The CDR3 length is 16 residues. CDR1 is MNHEY and CDR2 is SVGEGT in the germline V gene. V lost 2 bases to trimming and J lost 3 bases, with 13 bases between them. The CDR3 region has the DNA TGTGCCAGCAGTTACAGCGGTTTCGCGGACACCGGGGAGCTGTTTTTT. Residues: CASSYSGFADTGELFF.

This clonotype was observed a handful of times. The chain couples TRBV6-2 or TRBV6-3 to TRBJ2-1, with D maybe TRBD1 (5 bases). With 4 bases removed from V and 6 bases from J, the gap between germline ends came to 13 bases. Germline CDR1 MNHEY, CDR2 SVGEGT. The CDR3 extends over 14 amino acids. As DNA, the CDR3 is TGTGCCAGCAGTTCTGGCAGGGCCAGCAATGAGCAGTTCTTC. Translated: CASSSGRASNEQFF.

This clonotype was observed a handful of times. V is TRBV7-2 and J is TRBJ2-5, with 9 bases lining up with TRBD2. Germline values: CDR1 SGHTA, CDR2 FQGNSA. Germline trimming cut 2 bases from V and 0 bases from J; bases unmatched to any gene: 4. This CDR3 has 16 residues. This chain's CDR3 is CASSLKAGGYQETQYF. The DNA of the CDR3 is TGTGCCAGCAGCTTAAAGGCGGGGGGGTACCAAGAGACCCAGTACTTC.

The chain carries TRBV7-9 and TRBJ1-1; D possibly corresponds to TRBD1 (6 bases). The V end was cut by 3 bases, the J end by 0 bases, with 8 bases between. CDR1 is SEHNR and CDR2 is FQNEAQ in the germline V gene (reference sequence). There are 14 residues in the CDR3. DNA for the CDR3: TGTGCCAGCAGCTTTGGACAGATGAACACTGAAGCTTTCTTT. Encoded protein: CASSFGQMNTEAFF.

The rearrangement uses TRBV7-9 and TRBJ2-5; either TRBD1 or TRBD2 may supply D (6 bases each). The CDR3 extends over 16 amino acids. Deletions cut 2 bases from V and 5 bases from J, with 18 bases between. CDR1 and CDR2 (germline): SEHNR, FQNEAQ (reference sequence). The CDR3 reads CASSLIMGGNGETQYF. CDR3 nucleotide sequence: TGTGCCAGCAGCTTAATTATGGGGGGCAACGGCGAGACCCAGTACTTC.

This clonotype has a handful of counts. The chain links TRBV27 to TRBJ2-3; TRBD2 aligns across 12 bases. Germline-derived CDR1 and CDR2 are MNHEY and SMNVEV (reference sequence). The CDR3 extends over 15 amino acids. Germline trimming cut 3 bases from V and 9 bases from J; bases unmatched to any gene: 7. The CDR3 nucleotides read TGTGCCAGCAGTTTGGGGACTAGCGGGTTCTTCACGCAGTATTTT. Translated: CASSLGTSGFFTQYF.

This clonotype came up many times. The chain uses TRBV30 and TRBJ2-7; the match to TRBD1 covers 7 bases. The CDR3 extends over 15 amino acids. Germline V gene sequence: CDR1 GTSNPN, CDR2 SVGIG (reference sequence). V shed 3 bases and J 0 bases; nucleotides not matched to a gene: 8. The DNA of the CDR3 is TGTGCCTGGAGGTCAACAGGGGTGGCCTCCTACGAGCAGTACTTC. Translating it yields CAWRSTGVASYEQYF.

This clonotype has a handful of counts. This chain joins TRBV4-1 and TRBJ1-5; D might be TRBD1 (6 bases). The CDR3 contains 16 residues. Deletions cut 4 bases from V and 7 bases from J, with 20 bases between. Per germline, CDR1 MGHRA and CDR2 YSYEKL. CDR3 amino acids: CASSLEIGTPRQPQHF. As DNA, the CDR3 is TGCGCCAGCAGCCTCGAAATCGGGACACCGCGCCAGCCCCAGCATTTT.

In its sample, this clonotype was seen a few times. This sequence joins TRBV20-1 and TRBJ1-6, with D tentatively TRBD1 (5 bases). Germline loops: CDR1 DFQATT, CDR2 SNEGSKA (reference sequence). The ends were cut back, 0 bases at V and 0 bases at J, with 9 bases in the middle. This CDR3 is 16 amino acids long. CDR3 sequence (DNA): TGCAGTGCTAGAGATTGGGGGGACTCCTATAATTCACCCCTCCACTTT. This translates into CSARDWGDSYNSPLHF.

This clonotype was counted only a few times. This CDR3 is CASSLNEAEAFF. In DNA form, the CDR3 reads TGCGCCAGCAGCTTGAACGAGGCTGAAGCTTTCTTT. The rearrangement joins TRBV5-1 to TRBJ1-1; unclear D gene. Germline assignment: CDR1 SGHRS and CDR2 YFSETQ. CDR3 length: 12 amino acids. V was shortened by 1 base and J by 6 bases, with 7 bases between the two germline ends.

This clonotype occurred a few times. The chain combines TRBV4-1 with TRBJ2-1; TRBD1 aligns across 7 bases. Germline values: CDR1 MGHRA, CDR2 YSYEKL. CDR3 length equals 17 residues. The V and J ends lost 0 bases and 3 bases, in that order; junction bases with no gene match: 8. CDR3 region: CASSQDLAGGSYNEQFF. The CDR3 nucleotides read TGCGCCAGCAGCCAAGATCTGGCAGGGGGTAGCTACAATGAGCAGTTCTTC.

This clonotype has at least ten counts. The V call is TRBV9, the J call TRBJ2-1; D gene uncertain. CDR3 length equals 14 residues. Germline CDR1 reads SGDLS; CDR2 reads YYNGEE. The V gene lost 0 bases and the J gene lost 5 bases, with 9 bases spanning the gap. CDR3 in amino acids: CASSVAGWDNEQFF. The CDR3 DNA follows: TGTGCCAGCAGCGTAGCTGGATGGGACAATGAGCAGTTCTTC. The full variable domain, completed using reference TRBV9 and TRBJ2-1, is DSGVTQTPKHLITATGQRVTLRCSPRSGDLSVYWYQQSLDQGLQFLIQYYNGEERAKGNILERFSAQQFPDLHSELNLSSLELGDSALYFCASSVAGWDNEQFFGPGTRLTVL.

This clonotype was picked up many times. The chain links TRBV7-7 to TRBJ2-7; D call uncertain. The V end lost 2 bases, the J end lost 0 bases, and 5 bases lay between the germline ends. This CDR3 has 13 amino acids. Germline V gene lookup returns CDR1 SSHAT and CDR2 FNYEAQ (reference sequence). The CDR3 bases are TGTGCCAGCAGCTTATCGAGCTCCTACGAGCAGTACTTC. Protein sequence: CASSLSSSYEQYF.

This clonotype has just a few counts. This chain connects TRBV6-2 or TRBV6-3 to TRBJ1-2, with D unclear. This CDR3 is built from 15 residues. The germline CDR1 and CDR2 sequences are MNHEY and SVGEGT. V lost 2 bases and J 3 bases, leaving 13 bases between the germline ends. CDR3 sequence reads: CASSYSPTGYYGYTF. CDR3 DNA sequence: TGTGCCAGCAGTTACAGCCCGACCGGGTACTATGGCTACACCTTC.

V gene TRBV7-9 combines with J gene TRBJ2-5; 12 bases line up with TRBD2. Germline CDR1 and CDR2: SEHNR and FQNEAQ (reference sequence). The CDR3 covers 16 residues. The V gene end was trimmed by 5 bases and the J gene end by 7 bases; junction bases not matched to a gene: 11. Here the CDR3 DNA reads TGTGCCAGCAGCCAGACTAGCGGGGGCCCGTCGGGGACCCAGTACTTC. It translates to CASSQTSGGPSGTQYF.

This sequence joins TRBV7-2 and TRBJ2-5; no clear D gene. The CDR3 contains 11 residues. Between the trimmed V and J ends, which lost 2 bases and 7 bases, there was a span of 5 bases. Per germline, CDR1 SGHTA and CDR2 FQGNSA. DNA of the CDR3: TGTGCCAGCAGCTTACTCGGGACCCAGTACTTC. This codes for CASSLLGTQYF.